This is a list of T cell receptor beta chains from one sample in a study of cytomegalovirus exposure and HLA in healthy donors. The table came from immunoSEQ multiplex PCR; TCRdb's copy has only in-frame clones and leaves some out. The sample has more than 60,000 clones, 70% to 85% seen once. The sample was PBMCs. The receptors come from a man in his 70s in good health and CMV-seropositive. CDR3s include the opening cysteine and the closing phenylalanine or tryptophan. A D gene is named only where the DNA matches it firmly. Expanded clones get a size class; other rows say once, few or many, or leave the size out.

v_gene	abundance	d_gene	j_gene	CDR3nt	CDR3aa
TRBV5-1	NA	NA	TRBJ1-1	TGCGCCAGCAGCTTAAGCAACCGGGCCAGGGGCACTGAAGCTTTCTTT	CASSLSNRARGTEAFF
TRBV5-1	NA	TRBD1	TRBJ2-5	TGCGCCAGCAGCCCGACAGGGGTTCAAGAGACCCAGTACTTC	CASSPTGVQETQYF
TRBV4-2	NA	NA	TRBJ2-7	TGTGCCAGCAGCCAAGCTCGCGGACACACCTACGAGCAGTACTTC	CASSQARGHTYEQYF
TRBV28	NA	NA	TRBJ2-1	TGTGCCAGCAGTTACAGAAATGAGCAGTTCTTC	CASSYRNEQFF
TRBV16	NA	TRBD1	TRBJ2-7	TGTGCCAGCAGCCAATTATTCGACAGGGACGAGCAGTACTTC	CASSQLFDRDEQYF
TRBV7-9	NA	NA	TRBJ1-5	TGTGCCAGCACCCCTGGGGGGAGACAGCCCCAGCATTTT	CASTPGGRQPQHF
TRBV27	NA	TRBD1	TRBJ2-3	TGTGCCAGCAGTCCACAGGGGGATACGCAGTATTTT	CASSPQGDTQYF
TRBV18	NA	NA	TRBJ1-2	TGTGCCAGCTCACTCATGGATGGGCAGACTAACTATAGCTACACCTTC	CASSLMDGQTNYSYTF
TRBV29-1	NA	NA	TRBJ2-1	TGCAGCGTTTGGGGCCAGAACAATGAGCAGTTCTTC	CSVWGQNNEQFF
TRBV19	NA	NA	TRBJ2-5	TGTGCCAGTAGTTCCCAGGGCGAGGAGACCCAGTACTTC	CASSSQGEETQYF
TRBV28	once	NA	TRBJ1-5	TGTGCCAGCAGTTTATTTATCTATAGCAATCAGCCCCAGCATTTT	CASSLFIYSNQPQHF
TRBV2	NA	TRBD1	TRBJ1-2	TGTGCCAGCAGTTTAGGACAGGGAGGTGTTCGCGGCTACACCTTC	CASSLGQGGVRGYTF
TRBV6-1	few	NA	TRBJ2-2	TGTGCCAGCAGTGACATAAGGGGGGGCACCGGGGAGCTGTTTTTT	CASSDIRGGTGELFF
TRBV19	NA	NA	TRBJ1-2	TGTGCCAGTAGTGACCGACTAGGTGTCTATGGCTACACCTTC	CASSDRLGVYGYTF
TRBV11-2	NA	NA	TRBJ2-7	TGTGCCAGCAGCTTCATCACGGGCGAGCAGTACTTC	CASSFITGEQYF
TRBV2	NA	NA	TRBJ1-4	TGTGCCAGCAGTGAAAGCTGGGCCACTAATGAAAAACTGTTTTTT	CASSESWATNEKLFF
TRBV27	NA	TRBD1	TRBJ1-2	TGTGCCAGCAGTTTAACACAGGGGCACTATGGCTACACCTTC	CASSLTQGHYGYTF